Listed below are T cell receptor beta chains from one sample, sequenced in a study of resident and recirculating memory T cells in vitiligo. Generated by immunoSEQ multiplex PCR, the TCRdb table keeps only in-frame clones and is missing some. This sample yields tens of thousands of clones, of which about nine tenths are seen a single time; over 4.5% belongs to the top ten. Specimen: blood. The receptors were sampled from a male donor with vitiligo. CDR3s include the opening cysteine and the closing phenylalanine or tryptophan. The D gene is left open where the match is weak. Not all rows give a size; the values are once, few, many and, for expanded clones, a class.

>NA|TRBJ1-1|NA|TRBV5-1
TGCGCCAGCAGCTTGAAGGCGGACATGAACACTGAAGCTTTCTTT
CASSLKADMNTEAFF
>TRBD1|TRBJ1-2|NA|TRBV27
TGTGCCAGCAGTTCGGACAGGGAAGGTTACGGCTACACCTTC
CASSSDREGYGYTF
>TRBD1|TRBJ2-3|NA|TRBV7-3
TGTGCCAGCAGTCTCGCCTCAGGGGGCGCAATAGATACGCAGTATTTT
CASSLASGGAIDTQYF
>TRBD2|TRBJ2-5|NA|TRBV5-4
TGTGCCAGCAGCTCCCTACTAGCGGGGGGGGAGGAGACCCAGTACTTC
CASSSLLAGGEETQYF
>TRBD1|TRBJ2-7|NA|TRBV29-1
TGCAGCGTGGGGGCCCCGACAGGGAGCAACGAGCAGTACTTC
CSVGAPTGSNEQYF
>TRBD1|TRBJ1-6|few|TRBV2
TGTGCCAGCAGCCGGGACAGGGGGTTTTCACCCCTCCACTTT
CASSRDRGFSPLHF
>TRBD2|TRBJ2-7|NA|TRBV7-9
TGTGCCAGCAGTTCGACTAGCGGGGGGCCCCGGGGAGGGTCCTACGAGCAGTACTTC
CASSSTSGGPRGGSYEQYF
>TRBD1|TRBJ1-5|NA|TRBV4-1
TGCGCCAGCAGCCGCGGGACAGGGGCAAATCAGCCCCAGCATTTT
CASSRGTGANQPQHF
>NA|TRBJ1-5|NA|TRBV7-4
TGTGCCAGCAGCCAATATTATACAGGGCCTAATCAGCCCCAGCATTTT
CASSQYYTGPNQPQHF
>NA|TRBJ1-2|NA|TRBV7-9
TGTGCCAGCACCAAGCCAGAGGGTGGCTACACCTTC
CASTKPEGGYTF
>NA|TRBJ1-1|NA|TRBV4-2
TGTGCCAGCAGCCAAGAGCTAGGGGATAGCACTGAAGCTTTCTTT
CASSQELGDSTEAFF
>NA|TRBJ1-1|few|TRBV11-3
TGTGCCAGCAGCTTAGGCGGGGGCGCGGGCACTGAAGCTTTCTTT
CASSLGGGAGTEAFF
>TRBD2|TRBJ2-3|few|TRBV25-1
TGTGCCAGCAGTCGAACTAGCGGGGGGAAGACAGATACGCAGTATTTT
CASSRTSGGKTDTQYF
>NA|TRBJ2-7|NA|TRBV2
TGTGCCAGCAGTGAACAAGTAGCTACCTACGAGCAGTACTTC
CASSEQVATYEQYF
>TRBD1|TRBJ2-5|NA|TRBV5-5
TGTGCCAGCAGCGGTGGGACAGGAGGTATCGGGGAGACCCAGTACTTC
CASSGGTGGIGETQYF
>NA|TRBJ2-1|NA|TRBV30
TGTGCCTGGAGTGTAAGGGGTAGAATAGCGGAGTTCGTCGGGCAGTTCTTC
CAWSVRGRIAEFVGQFF
>NA|TRBJ2-7|NA|TRBV5-1
TGCGCCAGCAGCTTGGTAGGGCGGGGAGAAGGTCGCTACGAGCAGTACTTC
CASSLVGRGEGRYEQYF
>NA|TRBJ2-7|NA|TRBV6-1
TGTGCCAGCAGTGATGAGGAGGGGGCGGTAAACGAGCAGTACTTC
CASSDEEGAVNEQYF
>NA|TRBJ2-7|NA|TRBV11-3
TGTGCCAGCAGCTTAATTGCAGGGTCCGAGCAGTACTTC
CASSLIAGSEQYF
>NA|TRBJ1-2|NA|TRBV9
TGTGCCAGCAGCGTAATGCAGGGTCGCAACTATGGCTACACCTTC
CASSVMQGRNYGYTF
>NA|TRBJ1-2|NA|TRBV21-1
TGTGCCAGCAGCAAGCGTACAGAAGATGGCTACACCTTC
CASSKRTEDGYTF
>TRBD1|TRBJ1-2|NA|TRBV7-9
TGTGCCAGCAGCTTAGTCGGGACAGGAGTTAACTATGGCTACACCTTC
CASSLVGTGVNYGYTF
>NA|TRBJ2-7|NA|TRBV11-2
TGTGCCAGCAGCTCACTCACCCACAGGGTACGATACGAGCAGTACTTC
CASSSLTHRVRYEQYF